The clone carrying this T cell receptor beta chain showed up many times. These data belong to a study of T cells in Graves' hyperthyroidism and ophthalmopathy. The overall study: Specimen type is peripheral blood, collected at initial diagnosis prior to any treatment.

Amplified TCR beta CDR3 regions came from RNA transcripts. HTBI primers drove first-round RT-PCR of the TCR CDR3. TCRdb re-derived calls from the multiplex PCR reads in MiXCR, one entry per CDR3 protein. The sample records fewer than 900,000 distinct CDR3 sequences, about 19% being singletons. CDR1 and CDR2 from the germline V gene are SGHNT and YENEEA. V lost 5 bases and J lost 5, with 15 bases in between. The CDR3 contains 14 residues. The sequence was obtained from a woman between 45 and 65 years old with Graves' hyperthyroidism that later progressed to Graves' ophthalmopathy. The sample taken for sequencing was blood. The chain combines TRBV11-3 with TRBJ2-5; D is unclear. CDR3 protein: CASSLPLLGETQYF. CDR3 DNA: TGTGCCAGCAGCCTACCGTTATTGGGGGAGACCCAGTACTTC.